This T cell receptor beta chain was identified during a study of T cells after yellow fever vaccination (dated 2019 in TCRdb). For context, the study as a whole: Libraries from fractions with low cell numbers were prepared with the SMART-Seq v4 Ultra Low Input RNA kit. Bulk TCR alpha and beta repertoires were sequenced longitudinally to track T-cell clones before and after primary and booster YFV17D yellow fever vaccination. Two healthy male donors made up the cohort, one aged 18 to 30 years and the other aged 30 to 40 years. Blood samples were taken at several timepoints before and after primary and secondary immunization, and bulk PBMC replicates and cell subsets were isolated.

This specimen's treatment or condition label, interpreted: live attenuated yellow fever vaccine strain. At each blood-draw timepoint, two biological replicates of bulk PBMCs were collected. A standard Ficoll-Paque protocol was used to isolate PBMCs from peripheral blood. TriZol was used to extract RNA from bulk PBMCs, from CD4 and CD8 fractions, and from dextramer-positive and dextramer-negative fractions. Turning to this clonotype: Its antigen remains undetermined. No base-level quality is on record; no much larger clone is a single base apart.

Broad study findings and their caveats: The secondary T-cell response was found to be weaker but faster than the primary response, with a peak reached on day 5 rather than on day 15. Only a couple of donors were included in the study, so the extent to which the findings can be generalized is limited. A small share of clonotypes was detected in both CD4 and CD8 compartments, with the overlap likely arising from convergent recombination. Most clones expanded after primary vaccination were re-detected after the booster (96% of CD4 and roughly 87% of CD8), suggesting broad memory maintenance. FACS-sorted repertoires could contain abundant contaminating clonotypes from the bulk population, so computational filtering was required.

The instrument given in TCRdb is Illumina NovaSeq 6000. TCR cDNA was made using 5'RACE template switching, a step that added a universal primer site and unique molecular identifiers. Priming of cDNA synthesis was performed from both the TCR alpha and TCR beta constant segments. Library amplification involved two PCR steps, and the second step added sample barcodes and sequencing adapters. Sequencing of the libraries was done on either Illumina HiSeq 2500 (2x100 bp) or NovaSeq (2x150 bp). Regarding the original processing steps: MIGEC handled demultiplexing of reads and collapsing into UMI consensus sequences, while MiXCR performed V(D)J alignment. Vaccine-responding clonotypes were identified with edgeR using replicate PBMC samples, with FDR below 0.01 and a log2 fold change above 5 up to day 15 being required. CD4 or CD8 identity was assigned to each bulk clonotype according to whether the clonotype was present at higher abundance in the sequenced CD4 repertoire or the sequenced CD8 repertoire. The public reads were run again by TCRdb, first through fastp at Q25 and then through MiXCR, and only productive beta chains were kept. CDR3 protein duplicates are merged, each entry listing the most common genes and DNA. The V and J calls shown here were made by TCRdb, not taken from the authors' results. This sample is represented by fewer than 350,000 distinct CDR3 sequences; about 3.5% of them were singletons. The ten largest clones capture 23% of the sample.

This receptor was identified in a man younger than 30 who received the YFV17D yellow fever vaccine. The source was PBMCs, collected on the day of the yellow fever booster vaccination.

The nucleotides are TGTGCCAGCAGTGAAGCGGACAGGGGAAATTACTATGGCTACACCTTC. This gives the protein CASSEADRGNYYGYTF. The V and J segments used are TRBV6-1 and TRBJ1-2; 9 central nucleotides agree with TRBD1. CDR1 MNHNS and CDR2 SASEGT were looked up in the germline V gene. Including the terminal cysteine and phenylalanine, the CDR3 comprises 16 residues. The retained sequence is limited to the CDR3, 48 bases, with the frame set at the first base. Trimming takes 0 bases off V and 3 bases off J; junction bases not matched to a gene: 5.